The 13 T cell receptor beta chains in this list originate from one sample, sequenced in a study of blood T cell repertoires in COVID-19. The data were produced by immunoSEQ multiplex PCR, yet TCRdb's version contains in-frame clones alone and is incomplete. The repertoire consists of around 390,000 clones, with about 87% occurring once and the leading ten covering about 10%. The sequenced sample was PBMCs or T cells enriched from blood (not recorded which). The origin of the receptors is a woman in her forties or fifties who had recovered from COVID-19.

A single count supports this clone. This sequence joins TRBV7-2 and TRBJ2-7; D gene ambiguous. V was trimmed by 2 bases and J by 4 bases, leaving 12 bases between them. CDR3 length: 14 amino acids. Looked up from germline, CDR1 is SGHTA and CDR2 is FQGNSA. CDR3 nucleotides: TGTGCCAGCAGCTTATCCACGACGGGTTACGAGCAGTACTTC. Residues: CASSLSTTGYEQYF.

This clone was observed a handful of times. J is TRBJ2-1 and V is TRBV19; 7 nucleotides match TRBD2. From germline, CDR1 is LNHDA and CDR2 SQIVND (reference sequence). The CDR3 sequence is 14 residues long. The ends lost 8 bases at V and 9 bases at J; junction bases unmatched: 13. The CDR3 is CASYASGVYGEQFF. Written as DNA, the CDR3 is TGTGCCAGTTACGCGAGCGGGGTGTATGGTGAGCAGTTCTTC.

The chain combines TRBV19 with TRBJ2-7; the D is unclear. The CDR3 extends over 15 amino acids. Germline values: CDR1 LNHDA, CDR2 SQIVND (reference sequence). V lost 6 bases and J lost 3, with 18 bases in between. The CDR3 region has the DNA TGTGCCAGTAGCGACCCTACATCAGGCCGCTACGAGCAGTACTTC. Protein product: CASSDPTSGRYEQYF.

This clone was seen a handful of times. The chain has TRBV28 and TRBJ1-2; D remains ambiguous. This CDR3 contains 14 residues. Germline CDR1 and CDR2: MDHEN and SYDVKM. The ends were cut back, 1 base at V and 5 bases at J, with 11 bases in the middle. CDR3 sequence reads: CASSLFGEGYGYTF. DNA for the CDR3: TGTGCCAGCAGTTTATTCGGGGAAGGGTATGGCTACACCTTC.

The chain joins TRBV19 to TRBJ1-1; D uncertain. Germline V gene sequence: CDR1 LNHDA, CDR2 SQIVND (reference sequence). Trimming removed 5 bases from V and 1 base from J, with 8 bases in between. The length of the CDR3 is 13 residues. CDR3 nucleotides: TGTGCCAGTAGTGTGCTACCGAACACTGAAGCTTTCTTT. This translates into CASSVLPNTEAFF.

The rearrangement uses TRBV5-5 and TRBJ1-1, with TRBD1 matching 10 bases. With 3 bases clipped from V and 3 bases from J, the junction kept 5 bases outside the gene matches. Germline CDR1 is SGHKS and CDR2 is YYEKEE (reference sequence). This CDR3 has 15 residues. Written as DNA, the CDR3 is TGTGCCAGCAGCTGGGGGGACAGGGGCTACACTGAAGCTTTCTTT. Translated, it gives CASSWGDRGYTEAFF. Drawing the rest from reference TRBV5-5 and TRBJ1-1, the complete variable domain is DAGVTQSPTHLIKTRGQQVTLRCSPISGHKSVSWYQQVLGQGPQFIFQYYEKEERGRGNFPDRFSARQFPNYSSELNVNALLLGDSALYLCASSWGDRGYTEAFFGQGTRLTVV.

This chain connects TRBV28 to TRBJ2-6, with D perhaps matching TRBD1 (5 bases). The CDR3 is 13 amino acids. Germline V gene sequence: CDR1 MDHEN, CDR2 SYDVKM. V dropped 2 bases and J dropped 11 bases, with 10 bases sitting between them. In DNA form, the CDR3 reads TGTGCCAGCAGTTTAGTGGCAGGGCACGTCCTGACTTTC. Its translation: CASSLVAGHVLTF.

The chain has TRBV5-6 and TRBJ1-2, with D possibly being TRBD1 (6 bases). V was shortened by 0 bases and J by 4 bases, with 13 bases between the two germline ends. The CDR3 is made up of 15 amino acids. CDR1 and CDR2 (germline): SGHDT, YYEEEE. CDR3 nucleotides: TGTGCCAGCAGCTTGGCCCTGGACAGTTCCTATGGCTACACCTTC. This codes for CASSLALDSSYGYTF.

The V gene is TRBV9, the J gene TRBJ1-3; TRBD1 matches at 12 bases. J was trimmed by 10 bases and V by 4 bases; bases with no gene match: 9. The CDR3 contains 15 residues. CDR1 is SGDLS and CDR2 is YYNGEE in the germline V gene. The CDR3 loop reads CASSPQGDRGQTIYF. The CDR3 DNA reads TGTGCCAGCAGCCCTCAGGGGGACAGGGGGCAGACCATATATTTT.

The CDR3 reads CASTTGGTVTEAFF. The CDR3 region has the DNA TGTGCCAGCACGACAGGGGGTACGGTCACTGAAGCTTTCTTT. J is TRBJ1-1 and V is TRBV7-9; 9 nucleotides agree with TRBD1. V was clipped by 7 bases and J by 4 bases; unmatched bases: 7. The CDR3 length is 14 residues. Germline V gives CDR1 SEHNR, CDR2 FQNEAQ (reference sequence).

This rearrangement joins TRBV7-8 to TRBJ1-2; the D is unclear. Trimming left V 5 bases short and J 4 bases short, with 11 bases between. This CDR3 is built from 13 residues. Germline-derived CDR1 and CDR2 are SGHVS and FQNEAQ. The CDR3 loop is CASSHREAYGYTF. The CDR3 nucleotides read TGTGCCAGCAGCCACCGGGAGGCCTATGGCTACACCTTC.

The V gene is TRBV6-4, the J gene TRBJ1-2; 8 positions match TRBD1. The CDR3 spans 14 residues. J lost 8 bases, V lost 4 bases, and 9 bases had no gene match. Germline V gives CDR1 MRHNA, CDR2 SNTAGT. The CDR3 bases are TGTGCCAGCAGTGCCGTGCAGGGGACAGGAGGCTACACCTTC. It specifies CASSAVQGTGGYTF.

In regard to this clone: In the same sample, other DNA sequences code for this CDR3. V and J are TRBV9 and TRBJ2-3; TRBD2 matches 12 bases. With V trimmed by 0 bases and J by 3 bases, 8 bases remained unmatched. The CDR3 has 18 amino acids. Germline V lookup: CDR1 SGDLS, CDR2 YYNGEE. The CDR3 DNA sequence: TGTGCCAGCAGCGTAGAGGGGCTAGCGGGGGGGAGAACAGATACGCAGTATTTT. This codes for CASSVEGLAGGRTDTQYF.